These 28 T cell receptor beta chains originate from one sample sequenced in a study of CD8 T cells in Susac syndrome. Reverse transcription of roughly 0.45 to 1 ug RNA was carried out with random hexamers. TCRdb fed the immunoSEQ multiplex PCR reads into MiXCR, producing one record per CDR3 protein. The profile shows about 250,000 distinct CDR3 sequences, about 93% of them singletons. The sample consisted of CD4+ T cells from PBMCs. These receptor sequences come from a human donor with multiple sclerosis.

This clonotype was counted once. The chain joins TRBV20-1 to TRBJ2-3; 7 bases agree with TRBD2. Unmatched junction bases numbered 7, after V lost 6 bases and J lost 4 bases. The CDR3 consists of 13 residues. CDR1 is DFQATT, CDR2 SNEGSKA, per germline (reference sequence). The CDR3 loop is CSAGAGIADTQYF. The CDR3 DNA is TGCAGTGCGGGAGCGGGGATAGCAGATACGCAGTATTTT.

This chain joins TRBV5-6 and TRBJ2-1; maybe TRBD2 (5 bases). Trimming took 0 bases from V and 11 from J, leaving 9 bases between them. The length of the CDR3 is 12 residues. Germline V gene lookup returns CDR1 SGHDT and CDR2 YYEEEE. CDR3 in DNA: TGTGCCAGCAGCTTGGTAAGCGGACAGCAGTTCTTC. Translated: CASSLVSGQQFF.

V usage is TRBV2 and J usage is TRBJ2-1, with D maybe TRBD2 (5 bases). The germline gives CDR1 SNHLY, CDR2 FYNNEI. Trimming removed 10 bases at V and 7 bases at J, with 20 bases between. This CDR3 spans 14 amino acids. CDR3 DNA: TGTGCCACCAACAACCCACTAGTCAGGAATGAGCAGTTCTTC. Protein sequence: CATNNPLVRNEQFF.

The rearrangement uses TRBV20-1 and TRBJ1-2, with a possible D match to TRBD1 (6 bases). Trimming left V 6 bases short and J 3 bases short, with 11 bases between. The CDR3 is made up of 12 amino acids. The germline gives CDR1 DFQATT, CDR2 SNEGSKA (reference sequence). The CDR3, as DNA: TGCAGTGCCACAGGGTCGGACTATGGCTACACCTTC. It specifies CSATGSDYGYTF.

The chain links TRBV10-3 to TRBJ1-1; tentative D call: TRBD1 (5 bases). CDR1 is ENHRY, CDR2 SYGVKD, per germline. The CDR3 contains 15 residues. The V end lost 4 bases, the J end lost 0 bases, and 12 bases lay between the germline ends. The chain's CDR3 is CAISGGSPMNTEAFF. CDR3 coding DNA: TGTGCCATCAGTGGGGGCAGTCCCATGAACACTGAAGCTTTCTTT.

This rearrangement joins TRBV7-8 to TRBJ2-7, with D possibly TRBD2 on 6 matching bases. This CDR3 comprises 14 residues. Germline-derived CDR1 and CDR2 are SGHVS and FQNEAQ. V lost 3 bases to trimming and J lost 0 bases, with 9 bases between them. This chain's CDR3 is CASSFGGSSYEQYV. In DNA, the CDR3 is TGTGCCAGCAGCTTTGGGGGGAGCTCCTACGAGCAGTACGTC.

This rearrangement joins TRBV5-1 to TRBJ2-2; weak D call: TRBD2 (6 bases). This CDR3 comprises 14 residues. Germline V CDR1 and CDR2: SGHRS, YFSETQ. V was shortened by 7 bases and J by 0 bases, with 10 bases between the two germline ends. CDR3 sequence: CASGAGSNTGELFF. In DNA, the CDR3 is TGCGCCAGCGGGGCGGGATCGAACACCGGGGAGCTGTTTTTT.

This chain joins TRBV24-1 and TRBJ2-5, with D possibly called TRBD1 or TRBD2 (5 bases each). V shed 2 bases and J shed 4 bases, with 13 bases lying between them. Germline CDR1 is KGHDR and CDR2 is SFDVKD. This CDR3 comprises 15 residues. The CDR3 region has the DNA TGTGCCACCAGTGATTCCGGGACCCGTCGAGAGACCCAGTACTTC. The encoded protein is CATSDSGTRRETQYF.

This chain links TRBV20-1 with TRBJ1-1, with D perhaps TRBD1 (6 bases). V was shortened by 6 bases and J by 1 base, with 12 bases between the two germline ends. In germline, CDR1 is DFQATT, CDR2 SNEGSKA (reference sequence). The CDR3 runs to 13 residues. The CDR3 is CSAPSDRNTEAFF. CDR3 nucleotides: TGCAGTGCGCCGTCGGACAGGAACACTGAAGCTTTCTTT.

The gene calls are TRBV27 and TRBJ1-2; the match to TRBD1 covers 7 bases. The CDR3 is 14 amino acids. The junction had 4 bases not matched to a gene; V was cut back by 2 bases and J by 4 bases. The germline gives CDR1 MNHEY, CDR2 SMNVEV (reference sequence). The CDR3 loop reads CASSLRQGAYGYTF. The CDR3 region has the DNA TGTGCCAGCAGTTTACGACAGGGAGCCTATGGCTACACCTTC.

The rearrangement links TRBV20-1 to TRBJ2-3; TRBD2 agrees at 8 bases. The ends lost 6 bases at V and 4 bases at J; junction bases unmatched: 9. Germline V gene sequence: CDR1 DFQATT, CDR2 SNEGSKA (reference sequence). CDR3 length: 14 amino acids. The chain's CDR3 is CSALEAGVSDTQYF. CDR3 nucleotides: TGCAGTGCCCTGGAAGCGGGAGTTTCAGATACGCAGTATTTT.

The chain couples TRBV3-1 to TRBJ2-7, with 8 bases that match TRBD2. The CDR3 runs 14 residues. CDR1 is LGHDT and CDR2 is YNNKEL in the germline V gene (reference sequence). V lost 4 bases and J lost 2; bases outside the gene matches: 4. CDR3: CASSRTSLTYEQYF. The CDR3 region has the DNA TGTGCCAGCAGCCGGACTAGCCTAACCTACGAGCAGTACTTC.

The V call is TRBV19, the J call TRBJ1-1; D is possibly TRBD1 (6 bases). The CDR3 runs 14 residues. Germline V gives CDR1 LNHDA, CDR2 SQIVND (reference sequence). The V end lost 3 bases, the J end lost 1 base, and 9 bases lay between the germline ends. The CDR3 protein is CASSMGGQNTEAFF. The CDR3 nucleotides are TGTGCCAGTAGTATGGGGGGGCAGAACACTGAAGCTTTCTTT.

In this sample, this clonotype turned up once. The DNA for the CDR3 is TGCAGCGCGATGGGACAGGCGAATGAGCAGTTCTTC. Translated, it gives CSAMGQANEQFF. This chain links TRBV29-1 with TRBJ2-1, with TRBD1 identical over 8 bases. There are 12 residues in the CDR3. V lost 7 bases to trimming and J lost 7 bases; unmatched junction nucleotides: 6. Germline-derived CDR1 and CDR2 are SQVTM and ANQGSEA.

The chain joins TRBV9 to TRBJ1-4, with D possibly being TRBD1 (6 bases). The length of the CDR3 is 15 residues. Trimming removed 2 bases from V and 3 bases from J, with 11 bases in between. The germline V gene encodes CDR1 SGDLS and CDR2 YYNGEE. The CDR3 sequence is CASSVEGGPNEKLFF. CDR3 DNA: TGTGCCAGCAGCGTGGAGGGGGGTCCTAATGAAAAACTGTTTTTT.

This clonotype was seen only once. This chain connects TRBV2 to TRBJ2-7; D is possibly TRBD1 (6 bases). Trimming took off 6 bases at V and 1 base at J, with 16 bases between the two ends. The CDR3 consists of 15 residues. Germline V gene lookup returns CDR1 SNHLY and CDR2 FYNNEI. The CDR3 is CASRDTGIVSYEQYV. The CDR3 DNA reads TGTGCCAGCAGGGACACAGGGATCGTATCCTACGAGCAGTACGTC.

The chain employs TRBV14 and TRBJ1-2; no clear D gene. The CDR3 has 13 residues. The germline gives CDR1 SGHDN, CDR2 FVKESK. V was clipped by 5 bases and J by 4 bases, with 11 bases between them. The CDR3 DNA sequence: TGTGCCAGCAGCTTATTTGAGGGCTATGGCTACACCTTC. Its translation is CASSLFEGYGYTF.

This rearrangement joins TRBV2 to TRBJ2-3; 8 bases are a match to TRBD2. Germline values: CDR1 SNHLY, CDR2 FYNNEI. The CDR3 has 14 residues. Trimming took 7 bases from V and 2 from J; bases not matched to a gene: 5. CDR3 bases: TGTGCCAGCACCTTAGCGGGACCCACAGATACGCAGTATTTT. Its translation is CASTLAGPTDTQYF.

V is TRBV9 and J is TRBJ1-1; the D gene is possibly TRBD1 (5 bases). Germline lookup yields CDR1 SGDLS and CDR2 YYNGEE. The CDR3 has 14 residues. The germline V and J ends were trimmed by 4 bases and 0 bases, with 10 bases remaining between them. The DNA of the CDR3 is TGTGCCAGCAGCCGACAGTATATGAACACTGAAGCTTTCTTT. Translating it yields CASSRQYMNTEAFF.

The V gene is TRBV19, the J gene TRBJ2-5; D unclear. Trimming left V 4 bases short and J 1 base short, with 10 bases between. CDR1 is LNHDA, CDR2 SQIVND, per germline (reference sequence). This CDR3 comprises 14 residues. The DNA of the CDR3 is TGTGCCAGTAGTAAAATGGCGGCCCAAGAGACCCAGTACTTC. It codes for CASSKMAAQETQYF.

V usage is TRBV10-3 and J usage is TRBJ1-2; no clear D. The V gene's germline CDR1 is ENHRY and CDR2 SYGVKD. V lost 0 bases and J lost 8, with 7 bases in between. The CDR3 is 12 amino acids. The CDR3 reads CAISESRVGYTF. The CDR3, as DNA: TGTGCCATCAGTGAGTCAAGGGTAGGCTACACCTTC.

V usage is TRBV20-1 and J usage is TRBJ2-2, with TRBD1 matching 7 bases. Per germline, CDR1 DFQATT and CDR2 SNEGSKA (reference sequence). The CDR3 length is 16 residues. Trimming at V came to 0 bases and at J to 4 bases, leaving 8 bases not matched to a gene. CDR3 region: CSARDLATGSTGELFF. Written as DNA, the CDR3 is TGCAGTGCTAGAGATCTCGCGACAGGGAGCACCGGGGAGCTGTTTTTT.

The chain uses TRBV12-5 and TRBJ1-1, with D possibly matching TRBD1 (5 bases). Trimming shortened V by 2 bases and J by 4 bases, and 5 bases separated the two germline ends. The CDR3 extends over 12 amino acids. Germline loops: CDR1 LGHNT, CDR2 FRNRAP. The CDR3 bases are TGTGCTAGTGGTTTGAGGGGCACTGAAGCTTTCTTT. Protein: CASGLRGTEAFF.

This rearrangement joins TRBV30 to TRBJ2-7, with D perhaps matching TRBD1 (6 bases). CDR1 is GTSNPN, CDR2 SVGIG, per germline (reference sequence). Trimming removed 6 bases at V and 5 bases at J, with 8 bases between. The CDR3 covers 10 residues. CDR3 in DNA: TGTGCCTGCCCAGGGGACGAGCAGTACGTC. Its protein is CACPGDEQYV.

The rearrangement joins TRBV2 to TRBJ2-1; unclear D gene. The CDR3 extends over 13 amino acids. The V gene's germline CDR1 is SNHLY and CDR2 FYNNEI. V was pared by 4 bases and J by 4 bases, with 8 bases between. Written as DNA, the CDR3 is TGTGCCAGCAGTGTTGCCTTATACAATGAGCAGTTCTTC. It specifies CASSVALYNEQFF.

This CDR3 reads CASSEGRGIGEQYF. The CDR3 DNA follows: TGTGCCAGCAGTGAGGGCAGGGGCATAGGAGAGCAGTACTTC. The V and J genes are TRBV2 and TRBJ2-7, with D maybe TRBD1 (6 bases). Germline CDR1 SNHLY, CDR2 FYNNEI. The CDR3 runs 14 residues. Trimming took 3 bases from V and 7 from J, leaving 16 bases between them.

V gene TRBV6-1 combines with J gene TRBJ2-5, with D hard to call. This CDR3 has 10 amino acids. V was shortened by 4 bases and J by 5 bases, with 2 bases between the two germline ends. Germline lookup yields CDR1 MNHNS and CDR2 SASEGT. DNA of the CDR3: TGTGCCAGCAGTGTGGAGACCCAGTACTTC. Protein product: CASSVETQYF.

This sequence joins TRBV7-8 and TRBJ2-4; no firm D call. The CDR3 contains 16 residues. Germline assignment: CDR1 SGHVS and CDR2 FQNEAQ. V gave up 5 bases and J gave up 0 bases, with 14 bases separating them. The CDR3 loop is CASSRGRPVAKNIQYF. Written as DNA, the CDR3 is TGTGCCAGCAGCCGTGGACGCCCAGTAGCCAAAAACATTCAGTACTTC.